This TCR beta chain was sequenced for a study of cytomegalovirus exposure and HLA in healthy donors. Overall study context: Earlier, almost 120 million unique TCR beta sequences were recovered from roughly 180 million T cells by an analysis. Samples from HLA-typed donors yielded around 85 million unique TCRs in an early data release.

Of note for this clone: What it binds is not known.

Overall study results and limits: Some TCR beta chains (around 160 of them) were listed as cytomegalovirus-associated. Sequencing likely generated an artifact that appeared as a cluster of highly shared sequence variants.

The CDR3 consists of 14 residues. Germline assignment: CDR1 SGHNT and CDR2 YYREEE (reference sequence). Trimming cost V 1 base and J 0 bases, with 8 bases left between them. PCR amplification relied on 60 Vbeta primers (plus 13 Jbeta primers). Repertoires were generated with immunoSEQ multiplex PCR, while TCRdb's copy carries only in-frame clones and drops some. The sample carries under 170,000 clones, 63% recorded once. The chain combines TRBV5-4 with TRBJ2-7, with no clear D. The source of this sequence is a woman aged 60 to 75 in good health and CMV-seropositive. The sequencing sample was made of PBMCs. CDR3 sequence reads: CASSLSSGSYEQYF. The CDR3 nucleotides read TGTGCCAGCAGCTTGTCGTCCGGCTCCTACGAGCAGTACTTC.